This T cell receptor (beta chain) appears in the sequencing data of a study of blood T cell repertoires in COVID-19 (dated by TCRdb to 2018 to 2020). With regard to the full study: The collaborator samples originated in the United States, Italy and Spain and spanned the acute and convalescent phases of COVID-19. The material from the prospective study consisted of cDNA or gDNA derived from T cells, B-cell-depleted T cells, or PBMCs. Subjects who had been exposed to COVID-19, were actively infected with it, or had recovered from it provided the deeply sampled blood TCRbeta repertoires that made up the dataset. A freely available public database, intended as a resource for researchers studying the immune response to SARS-CoV-2, is where the repertoires were released. The samples were drawn from two sources: the first 160 participants of the ongoing ImmuneRACE study, and about 1,300 subjects contributed by 6 global collaborators. The sample metadata nearly always contained a de-identified subject ID, COVID-19 status, age in years and sex. Where available, HLA class I and class II types were obtained from metadata supplied by the sample provider rather than from assay-based typing.

Overall study outcomes, separate from this receptor: The quantity of clinical and demographic metadata differed by source and by participant and was supplied without curation.

CDR1 and CDR2, per the germline V gene (reference sequence), are SEHNR and FQNEAQ. V is pared back by 4 bases and J by 2 bases, with 12 bases lying between the germline termini. The CDR3, cysteine through phenylalanine, is 15 amino acids long. Kept here is only the CDR3 DNA, which spans 45 bases and is read in frame from base 1. Enrolling through a virtual design, the prospective study's participants ranged in age from roughly 18 to 95 years and lived across roughly 23 United States geographic areas. To assign participants to cohorts, the prospective study relied on clinical history that participants themselves reported in a screening survey and a study questionnaire. Recovered participants in ImmuneRACE Cohort 3 were defined as having two consecutive negative NP/OP PCR tests, clearance from a healthcare professional, or resolution of symptoms. Mobile phlebotomists in the prospective study collected whole blood, serum and a nasopharyngeal or oropharyngeal swab from every participant. Additional blood draws and questionnaires over an approximately two-month period could optionally be provided by prospective study participants. Prospective study blood samples were shipped either frozen or at room temperature before DNA extraction.

TCRbeta CDR3 regions were amplified from genomic DNA by means of the immunoSEQ Assay, a bias-controlled multiplex PCR. The original pipeline was this. Nucleated cell counts per sample were estimated from amplification of reference gene primers within the assay. To quantify the absolute abundance of each unique TCRbeta CDR3 rearrangement, sequence reads were collapsed and filtered. For each sample, productive Simpson clonality was calculated as the square root of Simpson's diversity index over productive rearrangements. TCRdb holds this immuneACCESS table with in-frame rearrangements only. Some clones are missing; in checked studies, unresolved V genes explain under half, and the rest has no known cause. That table supplies the V and J calls and clone size; D and trimming were determined from the DNA. Present in this sample are fewer than 250,000 clones, approximately 88% of which were seen just once. Over 7% of the sample comes from the top ten.

Regarding this clone: Its antigen is unknown. One base away there is no much larger clone; base qualities are not given.

In this chain, TRBV7-9 is recombined with TRBJ1-5; TRBD1 is a weak D gene call, 5 bases matching. The TCR sequence derives from a woman aged 18-35 years who had recovered from COVID-19. The sample was PBMCs or T cells enriched from blood (not recorded which). The CDR3 protein sequence reads: CASSSQQVGNQPQHF. DNA sequence: TGTGCCAGCAGCTCCCAACAGGTCGGCAATCAGCCCCAGCATTTT. With the portions outside the CDR3 filled from the reference TRBV7-9 and TRBJ1-5 genes, the complete variable region becomes DTGVSQNPRHKITKRGQNVTFRCDPISEHNRLYWYRQTLGQGPEFLTYFQNEAQLEKSRLLSDRFSAERPKGSFSTLEIQRTEQGDSAMYLCASSSQQVGNQPQHFGDGTRLSIL.